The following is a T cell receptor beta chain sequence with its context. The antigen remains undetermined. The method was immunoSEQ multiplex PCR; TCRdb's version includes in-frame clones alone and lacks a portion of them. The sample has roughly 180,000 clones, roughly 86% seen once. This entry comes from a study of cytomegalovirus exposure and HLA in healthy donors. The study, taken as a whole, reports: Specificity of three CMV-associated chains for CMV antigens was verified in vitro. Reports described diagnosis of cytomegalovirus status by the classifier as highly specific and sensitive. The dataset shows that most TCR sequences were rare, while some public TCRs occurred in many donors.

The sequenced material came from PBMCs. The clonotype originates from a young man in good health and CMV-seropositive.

CDR3 protein: CASSGLGETQYF. The CDR3 DNA is TGTGCCAGCTCCGGACTAGGCGAGACCCAGTACTTC. The chain is built from TRBV11-3 and TRBJ2-5; 7 bases agree with TRBD2. Germline CDR1 SGHNT, CDR2 YENEEA. V trimming: 8 bases; J trimming: 5 bases; junction bases outside the gene matches: 5. The CDR3 runs 12 residues.